Sequencing of this TCR beta chain was carried out in a study of cytomegalovirus exposure and HLA in healthy donors. Germline CDR1 is SEHNR and CDR2 is FQNEAQ (reference sequence). The length of the CDR3 is 16 residues. Trimming took 4 bases from V and 3 from J; bases not matched to a gene: 9. PCR amplification relied on 60 Vbeta primers (plus 13 Jbeta primers). Using immunoSEQ multiplex PCR, the repertoire was profiled, and TCRdb retains in-frame clones only, with some absent. This sample carries approximately 100,000 clones, approximately 81% of them seen once, and the ten largest clones take 6% to 7.5%.

Source material: PBMCs. The clonotype comes from a man aged 35 to 55 in good health and CMV-seropositive. V usage is TRBV7-9 and J usage is TRBJ2-7; the match to TRBD1 covers 10 bases. CDR3 protein: CASSSPRGQGYYEQYF. DNA for the CDR3: TGTGCCAGCAGCTCACCCCGGGGACAGGGGTACTACGAGCAGTACTTC.